This entry features one T cell receptor beta chain sequence. Its antigen is not identified. This record comes from a study of cytomegalovirus exposure and HLA in healthy donors. Study results and limitations: The study flagged 150 to 200 TCR beta chains as cytomegalovirus-associated. Owing to their indistinguishability, certain V segments, notably TRBV6-2 and TRBV6-3, were excluded.

Use of 60 Vbeta and 13 Jbeta primers characterized the PCR. Using immunoSEQ multiplex PCR, the repertoire was profiled, and TCRdb retains in-frame clones only, with some absent. The clone table shows approximately 200,000 clones, with the ten largest holding roughly 0.74%. The V and J ends lost 5 bases and 4 bases, in that order; junction bases with no gene match: 8. CDR3 length: 15 amino acids. Germline V gene lookup returns CDR1 LNHNV and CDR2 YYDKDF (reference sequence). Sequenced material: PBMCs. This rearrangement joins TRBV15 to TRBJ2-7, with 10 nucleotides matching TRBD1. This sequence originates from a boy aged 5-17 years in good health and CMV-seronegative. DNA of the CDR3: TGTGCCACCAGCCCCGAGACAGGGGGCGCGTACGAGCAGTACTTC. Protein: CATSPETGGAYEQYF.